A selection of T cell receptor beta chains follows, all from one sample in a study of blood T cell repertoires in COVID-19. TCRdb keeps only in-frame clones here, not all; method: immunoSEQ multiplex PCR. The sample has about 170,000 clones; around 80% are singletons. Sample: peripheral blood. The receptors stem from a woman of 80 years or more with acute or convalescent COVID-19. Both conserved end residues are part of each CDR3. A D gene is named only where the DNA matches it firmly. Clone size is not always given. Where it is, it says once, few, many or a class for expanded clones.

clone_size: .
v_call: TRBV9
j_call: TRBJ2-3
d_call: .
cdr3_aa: CASSVEGRDTQYF
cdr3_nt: TGTGCCAGCAGCGTGGAGGGGAGAGATACGCAGTATTTT

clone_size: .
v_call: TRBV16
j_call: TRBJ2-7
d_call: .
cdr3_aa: CASSQSYYEQYF
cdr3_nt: TGTGCCAGCAGCCAATCCTATTACGAGCAGTACTTC

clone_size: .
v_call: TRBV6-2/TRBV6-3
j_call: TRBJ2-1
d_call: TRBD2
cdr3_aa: CASSHPPLAGGPDEQFF
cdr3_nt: TGTGCCAGCAGCCACCCGCCTCTAGCGGGAGGGCCGGATGAGCAGTTCTTC

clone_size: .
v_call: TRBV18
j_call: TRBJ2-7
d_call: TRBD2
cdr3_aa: CASSRTSGGYEQYF
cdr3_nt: TGTGCCAGCTCACGGACTAGCGGGGGTTACGAGCAGTACTTC

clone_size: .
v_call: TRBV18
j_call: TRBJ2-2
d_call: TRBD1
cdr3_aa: CASSRDRGNTGELFF
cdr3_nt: TGTGCCAGCTCTCGGGACAGGGGGAACACCGGGGAGCTGTTTTTT

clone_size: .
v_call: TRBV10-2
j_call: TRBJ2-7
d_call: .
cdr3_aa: CASSERLYEQYF
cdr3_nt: TGCGCCAGCAGTGAGCGACTCTACGAGCAGTACTTC

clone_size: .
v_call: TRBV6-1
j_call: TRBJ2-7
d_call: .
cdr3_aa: CASSEHPAERFYEQYF
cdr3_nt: TGTGCCAGCAGTGAACACCCGGCAGAGAGGTTTTACGAGCAGTACTTC

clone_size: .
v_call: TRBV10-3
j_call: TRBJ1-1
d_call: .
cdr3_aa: CAISETPGGEAFF
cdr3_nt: TGTGCCATCAGTGAGACCCCGGGGGGGGAGGCTTTCTTT

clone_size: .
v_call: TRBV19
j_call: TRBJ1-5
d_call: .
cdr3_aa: CASSIQGLGGSNQPQHF
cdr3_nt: TGTGCCAGTAGTATACAGGGATTGGGGGGTAGCAATCAGCCCCAGCATTTT

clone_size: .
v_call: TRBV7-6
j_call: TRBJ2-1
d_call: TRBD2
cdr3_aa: CASRALGTSGYNEQFF
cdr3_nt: TGTGCCAGCAGGGCCCTAGGGACTAGCGGATACAATGAGCAGTTCTTC

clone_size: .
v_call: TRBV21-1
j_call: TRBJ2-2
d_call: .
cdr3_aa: CASSKGEGKGAGERDTGELFF
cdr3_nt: TGTGCCAGCAGCAAAGGGGAGGGCAAAGGCGCGGGGGAGAGGGACACCGGGGAGCTGTTTTTT

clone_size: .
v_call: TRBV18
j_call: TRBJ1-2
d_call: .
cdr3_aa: CASSPGAERNYGYTF
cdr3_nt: TGTGCCAGCTCACCGGGGGCAGAGCGGAACTATGGCTACACCTTC

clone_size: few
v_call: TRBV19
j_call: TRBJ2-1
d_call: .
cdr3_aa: CASSIDSGPYNEQFF
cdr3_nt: TGTGCCAGTAGTATAGACAGCGGGCCCTACAATGAGCAGTTCTTC

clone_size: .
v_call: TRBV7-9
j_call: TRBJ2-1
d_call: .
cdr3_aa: CASSLSFDRGFSSYNEQFF
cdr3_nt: TGTGCCAGCAGCTTGAGTTTCGATAGGGGCTTTAGTTCCTACAATGAGCAGTTCTTC

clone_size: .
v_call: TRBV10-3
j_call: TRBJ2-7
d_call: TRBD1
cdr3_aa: CAISESRGTGGKEQYF
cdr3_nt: TGTGCCATCAGTGAGTCGCGGGGGACAGGGGGCAAAGAGCAGTACTTC

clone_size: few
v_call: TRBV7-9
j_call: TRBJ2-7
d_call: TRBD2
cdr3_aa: CASSPQGLAGAYYEQYF
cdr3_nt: TGTGCCAGCAGCCCACAGGGACTAGCGGGAGCTTACTACGAGCAGTACTTC

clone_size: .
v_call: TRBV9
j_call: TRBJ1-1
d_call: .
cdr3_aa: CASSPSGTSNTEAFF
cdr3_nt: TGTGCCAGCAGCCCATCCGGGACATCGAACACTGAAGCTTTCTTT

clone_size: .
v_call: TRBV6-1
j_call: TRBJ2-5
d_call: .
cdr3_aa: CASSEAGETQYF
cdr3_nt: TGTGCCAGCAGTGAAGCCGGAGAGACCCAGTACTTC

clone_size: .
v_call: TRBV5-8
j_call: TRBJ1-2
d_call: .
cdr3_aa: CASSLESWSYGYTF
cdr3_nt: TGTGCCAGCAGCTTGGAATCTTGGAGCTATGGCTACACCTTC

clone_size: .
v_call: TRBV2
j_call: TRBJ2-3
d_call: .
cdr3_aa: CASSLWPTDTQYF
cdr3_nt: TGTGCCAGCAGTCTCTGGCCCACAGATACGCAGTATTTT

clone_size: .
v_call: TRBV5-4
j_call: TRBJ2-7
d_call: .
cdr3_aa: CASSPTRALANEQYF
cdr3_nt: TGTGCCAGCAGCCCGACTAGGGCCCTGGCGAACGAGCAGTACTTC

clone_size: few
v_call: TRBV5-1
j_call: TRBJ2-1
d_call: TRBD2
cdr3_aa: CASRGSSSYNEQFF
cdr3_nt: TGCGCCAGCCGCGGGAGTAGCTCCTACAATGAGCAGTTCTTC

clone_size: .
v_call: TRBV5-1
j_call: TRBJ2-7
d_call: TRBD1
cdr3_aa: CASSFQTGQGRGEQYF
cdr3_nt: TGCGCCAGCAGCTTTCAAACGGGACAGGGTAGAGGAGAGCAGTACTTC

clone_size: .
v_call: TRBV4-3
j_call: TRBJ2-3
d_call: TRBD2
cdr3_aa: CASSQETSTTVDTQYF
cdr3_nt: TGCGCCAGCAGCCAGGAGACTAGCACCACAGTGGATACGCAGTATTTT

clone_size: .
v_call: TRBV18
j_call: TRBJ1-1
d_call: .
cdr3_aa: CASSPQGSNTEAFF
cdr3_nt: TGTGCCAGCTCACCTCAGGGCTCGAACACTGAAGCTTTCTTT

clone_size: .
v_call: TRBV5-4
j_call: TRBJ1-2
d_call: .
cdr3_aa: CASSLDPMVSRGYTF
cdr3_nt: TGTGCCAGCAGCTTGGATCCCATGGTTTCTAGGGGCTACACCTTC

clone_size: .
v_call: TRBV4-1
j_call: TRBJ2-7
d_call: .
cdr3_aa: CASSQVAYSYEQYF
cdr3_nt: TGCGCCAGCAGCCAAGTAGCGTACTCCTACGAGCAGTACTTC

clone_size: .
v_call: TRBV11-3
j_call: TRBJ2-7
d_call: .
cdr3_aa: CASSLETGPTYEQYF
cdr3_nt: TGTGCCAGCAGCTTAGAGACAGGCCCGACCTACGAGCAGTACTTC

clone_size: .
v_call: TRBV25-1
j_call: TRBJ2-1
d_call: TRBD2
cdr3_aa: CASSATGLLYEQFF
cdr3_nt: TGTGCCAGCAGTGCTACGGGACTATTGTATGAGCAGTTCTTC

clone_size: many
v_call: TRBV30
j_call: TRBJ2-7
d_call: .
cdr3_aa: CAWGREISYEQYF
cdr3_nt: TGTGCCTGGGGCAGGGAAATCTCCTACGAGCAGTACTTC

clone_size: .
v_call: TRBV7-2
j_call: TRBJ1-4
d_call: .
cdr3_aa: CASSLQQFNEKLFF
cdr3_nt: TGTGCCAGCAGCTTACAACAGTTTAATGAAAAACTGTTTTTT

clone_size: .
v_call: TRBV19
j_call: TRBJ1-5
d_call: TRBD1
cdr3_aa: CASRGRTGGQPQHF
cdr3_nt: TGTGCCAGTAGGGGAAGGACAGGGGGACAGCCCCAGCATTTT

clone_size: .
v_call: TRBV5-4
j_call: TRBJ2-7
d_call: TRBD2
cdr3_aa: CASSSTGTSGYEQYF
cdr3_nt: TGTGCCAGCAGCAGCACCGGGACTAGCGGCTACGAGCAGTACTTC

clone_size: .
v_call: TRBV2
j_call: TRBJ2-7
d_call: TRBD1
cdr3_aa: CASRENRGLSYEQYF
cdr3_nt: TGTGCCAGCAGGGAAAACAGGGGGCTATCCTACGAGCAGTACTTC

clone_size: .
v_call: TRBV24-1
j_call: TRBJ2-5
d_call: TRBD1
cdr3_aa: CATSDSRGDRVEETQYF
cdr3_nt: TGTGCCACCAGTGATTCGCGAGGGGACAGGGTCGAAGAGACCCAGTACTTC

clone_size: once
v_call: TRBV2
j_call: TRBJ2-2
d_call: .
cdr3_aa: CASSEQADSFDTGELFF
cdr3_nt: TGTGCCAGCAGTGAACAAGCGGACAGTTTTGATACCGGGGAGCTGTTTTTT

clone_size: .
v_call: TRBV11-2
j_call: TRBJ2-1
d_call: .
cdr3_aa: CASREGYNEQFF
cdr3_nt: TGTGCCAGCAGAGAGGGATACAATGAGCAGTTCTTC

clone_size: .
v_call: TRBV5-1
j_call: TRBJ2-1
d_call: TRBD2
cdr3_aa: CASSLAASGSFGEQFF
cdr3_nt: TGCGCCAGCAGCTTGGCGGCTAGCGGGAGTTTCGGTGAGCAGTTCTTC

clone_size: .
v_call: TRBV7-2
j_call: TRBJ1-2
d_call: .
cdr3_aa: CASSLVAGGRGYTF
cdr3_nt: TGTGCCAGCAGCTTAGTAGCAGGAGGTAGAGGCTACACCTTC

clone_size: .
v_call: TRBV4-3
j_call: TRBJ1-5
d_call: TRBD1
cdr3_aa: CASSQDVSGGQPQHF
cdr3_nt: TGCGCCAGCAGCCAAGATGTTTCAGGGGGTCAGCCCCAGCATTTT